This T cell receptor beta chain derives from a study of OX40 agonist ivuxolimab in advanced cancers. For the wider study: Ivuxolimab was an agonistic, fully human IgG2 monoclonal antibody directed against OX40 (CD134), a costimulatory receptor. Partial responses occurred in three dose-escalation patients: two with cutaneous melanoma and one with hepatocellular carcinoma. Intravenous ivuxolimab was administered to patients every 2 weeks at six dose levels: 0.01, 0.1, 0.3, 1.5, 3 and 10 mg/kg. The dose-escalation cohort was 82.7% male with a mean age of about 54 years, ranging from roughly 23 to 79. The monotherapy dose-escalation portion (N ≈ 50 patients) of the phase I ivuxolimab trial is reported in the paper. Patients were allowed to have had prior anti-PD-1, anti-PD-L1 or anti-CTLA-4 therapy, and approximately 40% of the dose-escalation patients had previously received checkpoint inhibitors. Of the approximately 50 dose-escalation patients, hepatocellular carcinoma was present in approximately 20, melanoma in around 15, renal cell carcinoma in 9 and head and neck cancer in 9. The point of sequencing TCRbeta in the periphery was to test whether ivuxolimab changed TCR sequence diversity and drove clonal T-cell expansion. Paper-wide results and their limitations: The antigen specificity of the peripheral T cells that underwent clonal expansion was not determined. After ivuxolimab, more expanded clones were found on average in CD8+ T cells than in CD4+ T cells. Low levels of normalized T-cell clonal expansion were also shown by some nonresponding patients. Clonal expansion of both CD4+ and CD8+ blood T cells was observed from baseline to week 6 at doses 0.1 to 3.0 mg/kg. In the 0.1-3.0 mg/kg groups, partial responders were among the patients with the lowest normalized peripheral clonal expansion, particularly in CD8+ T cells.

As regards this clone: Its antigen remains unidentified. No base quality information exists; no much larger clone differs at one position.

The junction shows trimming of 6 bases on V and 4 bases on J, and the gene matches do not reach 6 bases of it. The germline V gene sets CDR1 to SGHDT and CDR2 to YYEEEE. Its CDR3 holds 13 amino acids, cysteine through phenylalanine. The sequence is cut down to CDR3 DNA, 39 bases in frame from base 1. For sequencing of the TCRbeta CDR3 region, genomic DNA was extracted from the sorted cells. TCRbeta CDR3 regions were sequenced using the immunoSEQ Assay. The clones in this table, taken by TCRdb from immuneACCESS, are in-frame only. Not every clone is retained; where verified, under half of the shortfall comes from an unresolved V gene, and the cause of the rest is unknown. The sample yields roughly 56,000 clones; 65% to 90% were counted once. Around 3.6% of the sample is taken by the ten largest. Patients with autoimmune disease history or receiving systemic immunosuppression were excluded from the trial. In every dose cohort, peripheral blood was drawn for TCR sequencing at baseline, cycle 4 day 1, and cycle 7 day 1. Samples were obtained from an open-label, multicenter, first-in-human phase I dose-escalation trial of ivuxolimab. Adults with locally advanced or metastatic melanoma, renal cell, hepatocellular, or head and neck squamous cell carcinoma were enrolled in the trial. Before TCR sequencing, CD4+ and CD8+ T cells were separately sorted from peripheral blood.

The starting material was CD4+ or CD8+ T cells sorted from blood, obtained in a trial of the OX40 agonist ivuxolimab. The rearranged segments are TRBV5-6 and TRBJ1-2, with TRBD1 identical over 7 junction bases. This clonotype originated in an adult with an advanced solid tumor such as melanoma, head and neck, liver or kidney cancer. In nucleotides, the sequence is TGTGCCAGCATCGAGACAGGGATCTATGGCTACACCTTC. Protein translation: CASIETGIYGYTF.